A selection of T cell receptor beta chains follows, all from one sample in a study of cytomegalovirus exposure and HLA in healthy donors. This table comes from immunoSEQ multiplex PCR, and its TCRdb copy is limited to in-frame clones, with some not included. The sample records 85,000 to 130,000 clones, around 75% being singletons. The sequenced material came from PBMCs. These receptors were collected from a female donor in good health and CMV-seronegative. Each CDR3 is given with its conserved first and last residue. Fields, in order: clone size, D gene, V gene, J gene, CDR3 DNA, CDR3 protein. D genes are given only for firm matches. Clone size is given for some rows only: seen once, a few or many times, or a class if the clone is expanded.

>-|-|TRBV5-8|TRBJ2-3
TGTGCCAGCAGCTTGCACGGGACTGCGCGGGGCTCAGATACGCAGTATTTT
CASSLHGTARGSDTQYF
>-|-|TRBV28|TRBJ2-3
TGTGCCAGCAGTACACAAGATACGCAGTATTTT
CASSTQDTQYF
>-|-|TRBV19|TRBJ2-7
TGTGCCAGTAGTAGACTAGGGACCTACGAGCAGTACTTC
CASSRLGTYEQYF
>-|TRBD1|TRBV28|TRBJ1-1
TGTGCCAGCAGTCTCGACAGGGGGCTTGGCACTGAAGCTTTCTTT
CASSLDRGLGTEAFF
>-|-|TRBV2|TRBJ2-1
TGTGCCAGGAGTCCGGGGTTAGGCTACAATGAGCAGTTCTTC
CARSPGLGYNEQFF
>few|TRBD1|TRBV6-1|TRBJ1-2
TGTGCCAGCAGGGCACAGGGGGCTGGCTACACCTTC
CASRAQGAGYTF
>-|-|TRBV18|TRBJ2-7
TGTGCCAGCTCACCATTGGAAACAGGCGAGCAGTACTTC
CASSPLETGEQYF
>-|-|TRBV6-1|TRBJ1-2
TGTGCCAGCAGAGCTCAGGACTACACCTTC
CASRAQDYTF
>-|-|TRBV15|TRBJ2-5
TGTGCCACCAGCAAGAGTCGGGAGACCCAGTACTTC
CATSKSRETQYF
>-|TRBD2|TRBV6-4|TRBJ2-7
TGTGCCAGCAGTGAAATCTCAGCGGGGATTGGGGAGCAGTACTTC
CASSEISAGIGEQYF
>few|-|TRBV5-5|TRBJ1-2
TGTGCCAGCAGCTTTTCGCAGGGGACCTATGGCTACACCTTC
CASSFSQGTYGYTF
>few|-|TRBV6-6|TRBJ2-5
TGTGCCAGCAGCGGAATCAGGGGAGAGACCCAGTACTTC
CASSGIRGETQYF
>-|TRBD1|TRBV4-2|TRBJ2-7
TGTGCCAGCAGCCTATCCGGGACAGGGTTCCGCGAGCAGTACTTC
CASSLSGTGFREQYF
>-|TRBD1|TRBV27|TRBJ2-1
TGTGCCAGCAGTCCCTACACAGGGGACATTTACAATGAGCAGTTCTTC
CASSPYTGDIYNEQFF
>-|-|TRBV29-1|TRBJ2-7
TGCAGCGTTGCTGAGAACTGGTCCTACGAGCAGTACTTC
CSVAENWSYEQYF
>-|-|TRBV7-2|TRBJ2-5
TGTGCCAGCAGCGAGGACCAAGAGACCCAGTACTTC
CASSEDQETQYF
>-|-|TRBV7-2|TRBJ1-4
TGTGCCAGCAGCTTACAGGGAGAAAAACTGTTTTTT
CASSLQGEKLFF
>-|-|TRBV9|TRBJ2-7
TGTGCCAGCAGCACGGGACTGTCCTCCTACGAGCAGTACTTC
CASSTGLSSYEQYF
>-|-|TRBV5-1|TRBJ2-2
TGCGCCAGCAGCTTGGCGGGAGCTAGCACCGGGGAGCTGTTTTTT
CASSLAGASTGELFF
>once|-|TRBV27|TRBJ2-2
TGTGCCAGCAAATTAAAACCACAGGGGAACACCGGGGAGCTGTTTTTT
CASKLKPQGNTGELFF
>-|TRBD1|TRBV19|TRBJ1-4
TGTGCCAGTAGTAAATCAACAGGGGACGCGGAAAAACTGTTTTTT
CASSKSTGDAEKLFF
>many|TRBD1|TRBV5-5|TRBJ2-7
TGTGCCAGCAGCCCTACAGGACAGGGGAGGTACGAGCAGTACTTC
CASSPTGQGRYEQYF
>-|TRBD2|TRBV5-1|TRBJ2-1
TGCGCCAGCAGCCCAGGACTAGCGGGAGTTAATGAGCAGTTCTTC
CASSPGLAGVNEQFF
>-|-|TRBV27|TRBJ2-6
TGTGCCAGCAGTTTAGTCCACTCTGGGGCCAACGTCCTGACTTTC
CASSLVHSGANVLTF
>-|-|TRBV28|TRBJ2-7
TGTGCCAGCAGTTTTAACAGGGACGAGCAGTACTTC
CASSFNRDEQYF
>-|TRBD1|TRBV7-9|TRBJ1-4
TGTGCCAGCAGCTTGACAGGGAAAAATGAAAAACTGTTTTTT
CASSLTGKNEKLFF
>-|-|TRBV6-1|TRBJ2-3
TGTGCCAGCAGTCAACAGGGCGGTCCAGATACGCAGTATTTT
CASSQQGGPDTQYF
>-|TRBD1|TRBV7-7|TRBJ2-7
TGTGCTAGCAGCCCCGGACAGGGGGTCAACGAGCAGTACTTC
CASSPGQGVNEQYF
>few|-|TRBV5-5|TRBJ1-2
TGTGCCAGCAGGTTCCAGGGTTCGCTTGGCTACACCTTC
CASRFQGSLGYTF
>-|-|TRBV7-8|TRBJ1-3
TGTGCCAGCACCCCAGGCTGGACACTGTCTGGAAACACCATATATTTT
CASTPGWTLSGNTIYF
>-|-|TRBV6-1|TRBJ2-7
TGTGCCAGCAGGCAGGGAGGGGGGGGCGAGCAGTACTTC
CASRQGGGGEQYF
>once|-|TRBV5-1|TRBJ2-3
TGCGCCAGCAGCCCCCGGGACTCTCGCACAGATACGCAGTATTTT
CASSPRDSRTDTQYF
>few|-|TRBV12-5|TRBJ1-2
TGTGCTAGTGGTTTCTATGTGACAGGCAGTAACTATGGCTACACCTTC
CASGFYVTGSNYGYTF
>-|-|TRBV9|TRBJ1-1
TGTGCCAGCAGCGTAGGGTCAAGGGGAGGCACTGAAGCTTTCTTT
CASSVGSRGGTEAFF
>-|-|TRBV29-1|TRBJ1-5
TGCAGCGTTCGGGAAGGCAATCAGCCCCAGCATTTT
CSVREGNQPQHF
>-|TRBD1|TRBV28|TRBJ1-4
TGTGCCAGCAGCGCGCAGGTAACAGGGGGTGGAGAAAAACTGTTTTTT
CASSAQVTGGGEKLFF
>-|-|TRBV7-8|TRBJ2-1
TGTGCCAGCAGCTTAGCCATGGGGGCAGGTAGGAATGAGCAGTTCTTC
CASSLAMGAGRNEQFF
>-|TRBD2|TRBV12-5|TRBJ2-1
TGTGCTAGTAGCCGGGAGGGCCTGAGTGAGCAGTTCTTC
CASSREGLSEQFF
>-|TRBD1|TRBV5-1|TRBJ1-1
TGCGCCAGCAGACCTACAGGGGCTTCTTACACTGAAGCTTTCTTT
CASRPTGASYTEAFF
>-|-|TRBV4-1|TRBJ2-1
TGCGCCAGCAGCCAAGGGAGAATCGTGTATAGTGAGCAGTTCTTC
CASSQGRIVYSEQFF
>-|-|TRBV6-5|TRBJ1-5
TGTGCCAGCAGTTACGCGCGGGGCGGCAATCAGCCCCAGCATTTT
CASSYARGGNQPQHF
>-|-|TRBV4-2|TRBJ1-2
TGTGCCAGCAGCCCCAGAGGAGTGAGTGGCTACACCTTC
CASSPRGVSGYTF
>-|TRBD2|TRBV6-1|TRBJ2-3
TGTGCCAGCAGTGGACTAGCGGGAGCAGATACGCAGTATTTT
CASSGLAGADTQYF
>-|-|TRBV2|TRBJ1-1
TGTGCCAGCACCGTAGCCTTGAACACTGAAGCTTTCTTT
CASTVALNTEAFF
>few|-|TRBV28|TRBJ2-7
TGTGCCAGCGAGGGACAAAGAGGATACGAGCAGTACTTC
CASEGQRGYEQYF
>-|-|TRBV9|TRBJ2-1
TGTGCCAGCAGCGTAAGGGACATCTCCTACAATGAGCAGTTCTTC
CASSVRDISYNEQFF
>once|-|TRBV7-8|TRBJ1-1
TGTGCCAGCAGCTTACTCCGGGACACTGAAGCTTTCTTT
CASSLLRDTEAFF
>few|TRBD2|TRBV30|TRBJ2-1
TGTGCCTGGAGAGGGGGGACTAGCGGGAGACGGTCCTACAATGAGCAGTTCTTC
CAWRGGTSGRRSYNEQFF
>-|-|TRBV28|TRBJ2-7
TGTGCCAGCAGTTGGAGGGGGGCCAACGGGAGGAACTACGAGCAGTACTTC
CASSWRGANGRNYEQYF
>-|-|TRBV29-1|TRBJ1-1
TGCCTCCGGGGGGTGGAAGCTTTCTTT
CLRGVEAFF
>once|TRBD2|TRBV7-2|TRBJ2-1
TGTGCCAGCAGCTTACATTTCAATTGGCGGGAGATAGCCAATGAGCAGTTCTTC
CASSLHFNWREIANEQFF
>-|TRBD2|TRBV7-2|TRBJ2-7
TGTGCCAGCAGCTTAACTTTCCTAGCGGGTTCCTACGAGCAGTACTTC
CASSLTFLAGSYEQYF
>few|-|TRBV25-1|TRBJ2-7
TGTGCCAGCAGTGACCAGACAGGCAGCTCCTACGAGCAGTACTTC
CASSDQTGSSYEQYF
>-|-|TRBV7-3|TRBJ2-7
TGTGCCAGCAGCCAGGGTGGGGGGGCAGGTTACGAGCAGTACTTC
CASSQGGGAGYEQYF